Below, 8 T cell receptor beta chains from the same sample are listed, as sequenced in a study of T cells in Graves' hyperthyroidism and ophthalmopathy. It was RNA transcripts that yielded the amplified TCR beta CDR3 regions. When the TCR CDR3 underwent first-round RT-PCR, the HTBI primer set was used. TCRdb independently ran MiXCR on the multiplex PCR reads; one entry per CDR3 protein. This table has approximately 360,000 distinct CDR3 sequences, roughly 25% appearing once. Sequenced sample: blood. The origin of the receptors is a man between 45 and 60 years old with Graves' hyperthyroidism.

This clonotype was picked up many times. The V gene is TRBV5-1, the J gene TRBJ2-7; no clear D gene. Trimming removed 1 base from V and 2 bases from J, with 7 bases in between. The CDR3 covers 13 residues. Looked up from germline, CDR1 is SGHRS and CDR2 is YFSETQ. The CDR3 DNA follows: TGCGCCAGCAGCTTGCTAGGAACCTACGAGCAGTACTTC. Translated, it gives CASSLLGTYEQYF.

The V call is TRBV19, the J call TRBJ2-1, with 9 bases lining up with TRBD2. The CDR3 totals 18 residues. Germline V gene sequence: CDR1 LNHDA, CDR2 SQIVND (reference sequence). V gave up 3 bases and J gave up 8 bases; unmatched junction bases: 17. CDR3 sequence: CASSMKGAGGGSWDEQFF. For the CDR3, the DNA is TGTGCCAGTAGTATGAAGGGGGCGGGAGGGGGATCCTGGGATGAGCAGTTCTTC. Looking up the rest from reference TRBV19 and TRBJ2-1 gives the full variable domain: DGGITQSPKYLFRKEGQNVTLSCEQNLNHDAMYWYRQDPGQGLRLIYYSQIVNDFQKGDIAEGYSVSREKKESFPLTVTSAQKNPTAFYLCASSMKGAGGGSWDEQFFGPGTRLTVL.

This clonotype has at least ten counts. The V gene is TRBV20-1, the J gene TRBJ2-3, with 10 bases that match TRBD2. With 3 bases clipped from V and 5 bases from J, the junction kept 11 bases outside the gene matches. Per the germline V gene, CDR1 is DFQATT and CDR2 is SNEGSKA (reference sequence). The CDR3 is 16 amino acids. The CDR3 here is CSARSSLAGALDTQYF. DNA of the CDR3: TGCAGTGCTAGGTCCTCTCTAGCGGGAGCTCTAGATACGCAGTATTTT.

In its sample, this clonotype was seen many times. This rearrangement joins TRBV27 to TRBJ2-7; D remains unclear. Trimming removed 2 bases from V and 2 bases from J, with 10 bases in between. The V gene's germline CDR1 is MNHEY and CDR2 SMNVEV (reference sequence). The CDR3 has 14 residues. The CDR3 here is CASSLKGSPYEQYF. Here the CDR3 DNA reads TGTGCCAGCAGTTTAAAGGGATCCCCCTACGAGCAGTACTTC.

This chain connects TRBV28 to TRBJ2-1; 13 bases line up with TRBD2. V trimming: 10 bases; J trimming: 0 bases; junction bases outside the gene matches: 15. The germline CDR1 and CDR2 sequences are MDHEN and SYDVKM. The CDR3 consists of 19 residues. The CDR3 region is CATLLSGTSGIDSYNEQFF. The CDR3 DNA sequence: TGTGCCACCCTCCTATCCGGGACTAGCGGGATTGACTCCTACAATGAGCAGTTCTTC.

This clonotype was recorded a few times. J is TRBJ2-5 and V is TRBV2, with 11 positions matching TRBD2. V was pared by 4 bases and J by 13 bases, with 8 bases of the junction left unmatched. The germline V gene has CDR1 SNHLY and CDR2 FYNNEI. The CDR3 runs to 13 residues. The CDR3 DNA follows: TGTGCCAGCAGTGCCGGGACTAGCGGCCTCGGGTACTTC. It yields the protein CASSAGTSGLGYF.

This clonotype turned up a few times. The chain couples TRBV29-1 to TRBJ1-2, with 10 bases identical to TRBD1. The CDR3 length is 13 residues. V dropped 6 bases and J dropped 4; count of bases not matched to a gene: 5. The V gene's germline CDR1 is SQVTM and CDR2 ANQGSEA. Here the CDR3 reads CSVGQGPSYGYTF. The CDR3 bases are TGCAGCGTGGGACAGGGGCCGAGCTATGGCTACACCTTC.

The V gene is TRBV7-9, the J gene TRBJ2-7, with 11 bases fitting TRBD1. J lost 1 base, V lost 2 bases, and 13 bases had no gene match. The V gene's germline CDR1 is SEHNR and CDR2 FQNEAQ (reference sequence). The CDR3 is made up of 19 amino acids. CDR3 loop: CASSLPGTGGRGRSYEQYF. For the CDR3, the DNA is TGTGCCAGCAGCTTACCCGGGACAGGGGGGCGCGGGAGATCCTACGAGCAGTACTTC.